The clone carrying this TCR beta chain appeared a few times. TCRbeta library construction was performed incorporating unique molecular identifiers. MiXCR, applied by TCRdb to the PCR reads, yields one record per CDR3 protein. The sample lists 330,000 or so distinct CDR3 sequences; approximately 10% were seen once. CDR1 is LGHNA and CDR2 is YSLEER in the germline V gene. The V end lost 0 bases, the J end lost 3 bases, and 12 bases lay between the germline ends. CDR3 length: 15 residues. The sample is drawn from a study of T-cell reconstitution after alpha-beta-depleted transplantation in children. Here the sequenced sample was PBMCs from the stem cell graft donor, taken from the stem cell graft. The V and J genes are TRBV4-3 and TRBJ2-7; the D gene is possibly TRBD2 (6 bases). The sequence was obtained from a human donor who donated a stem cell graft to a child with acute lymphoblastic leukemia. CDR3 in amino acids: CASSQDARGFYEQYF. In DNA form, the CDR3 reads TGCGCCAGCAGCCAAGATGCGCGGGGTTTCTACGAGCAGTACTTC.